Reported below is one TCR beta chain. This record belongs to a study of technical replicates of blood from a few donors. The data were produced by immunoSEQ multiplex PCR, yet TCRdb's version contains in-frame clones alone and is incomplete. The sample holds about 13,000 clones, 79% seen once. The V gene lost 5 bases and the J gene lost 4 bases, with 6 bases spanning the gap. Germline assignment: CDR1 SGHAT and CDR2 FQNNGV. The CDR3 runs 12 residues. The clonotype originates from a human donor in good health. This chain links TRBV11-2 with TRBJ1-3; D call uncertain. The sample comprised PBMCs. The DNA for the CDR3 is TGTGCCAGCAGCCCCATGGGAAACACCATATATTTT. Protein: CASSPMGNTIYF. The variable domain in full, completed from reference TRBV11-2 and TRBJ1-3, reads EAGVAQSPRYKIIEKRQSVAFWCNPISGHATLYWYQQILGQGPKLLIQFQNNGVVDDSQLPKDRFSAERLKGVDSTLKIQPAKLEDSAVYLCASSPMGNTIYFGEGSWLTVV.